This is a list of T cell receptor beta chains from one sample in a study of shared clonotypes between healthy human individuals. Measured with immunoSEQ multiplex PCR; TCRdb has only the in-frame clones, and not every one. The table has approximately 460,000 clones, over 60% seen once. Sequencing used PBMCs. These receptors all stem from a woman in her thirties or forties in good health. Some clones in this sample may be carry-over from other donors' samples. CDR3s include the opening cysteine and the closing phenylalanine or tryptophan. A D gene is named only where the DNA matches it firmly. The listing skips clone size in some rows; elsewhere it reads once, few, many or a size class.

d_call: TRBD1; j_call: TRBJ1-2; clone_size: -; cdr3_length: 13; v_call: TRBV19; cdr3_nt: TGTGCCAGTAGTAGGGACAGGGAGTATGGCTACACCTTC; cdr3_aa: CASSRDREYGYTF
d_call: -; j_call: TRBJ2-3; clone_size: -; cdr3_length: 14; v_call: TRBV7-5; cdr3_nt: TGTGCCAGCAGCTCTAGCGGCTCCACAGATACGCAGTATTTT; cdr3_aa: CASSSSGSTDTQYF
d_call: TRBD2; j_call: TRBJ2-7; clone_size: -; cdr3_length: 14; v_call: TRBV5-6; cdr3_nt: TGTGCCAGCAGCCCGGGGGGGCAGGTCCACGAGCAGTACTTC; cdr3_aa: CASSPGGQVHEQYF
d_call: -; j_call: TRBJ2-6; clone_size: once; cdr3_length: 18; v_call: TRBV4-2; cdr3_nt: TGTGCCAGCAGCCAAGATGTTACGGTTTCCTCTGGGGCCAACGTCCTGACTTTC; cdr3_aa: CASSQDVTVSSGANVLTF
d_call: -; j_call: TRBJ2-3; clone_size: -; cdr3_length: 13; v_call: TRBV7-7; cdr3_nt: TGTGCCAGCTCGTGGGATCGCACAGATACGCAGTATTTT; cdr3_aa: CASSWDRTDTQYF
d_call: TRBD2; j_call: TRBJ2-1; clone_size: -; cdr3_length: 15; v_call: TRBV11-2; cdr3_nt: TGTGCCAGCAGCTTAAGTAGCGGGAGCGGCAATGAGCAGTTCTTC; cdr3_aa: CASSLSSGSGNEQFF
d_call: TRBD1; j_call: TRBJ1-5; clone_size: few; cdr3_length: 16; v_call: TRBV28; cdr3_nt: TGTGCCAGCAGGCCGACAGGGTCGGGGAGCAATCAGCCCCAGCATTTT; cdr3_aa: CASRPTGSGSNQPQHF
d_call: -; j_call: TRBJ1-5; clone_size: -; cdr3_length: 13; v_call: TRBV19; cdr3_nt: TGTGCCAGTAGTATAGAAGGGTACCAGCCCCAGCATTTT; cdr3_aa: CASSIEGYQPQHF
d_call: -; j_call: TRBJ2-3; clone_size: -; cdr3_length: 13; v_call: TRBV10-3; cdr3_nt: TGTGCCATGCAGGACTTGTTCGCGGATACGCAGTATTTT; cdr3_aa: CAMQDLFADTQYF
d_call: -; j_call: TRBJ1-1; clone_size: -; cdr3_length: 14; v_call: TRBV18; cdr3_nt: TGTGCCAGCTCACCCGGTGGGACGAACACTGAAGCTTTCTTT; cdr3_aa: CASSPGGTNTEAFF
d_call: -; j_call: TRBJ2-5; clone_size: many; cdr3_length: 15; v_call: TRBV7-3; cdr3_nt: TGTGCCAGCAGCTTAAATGCAGGGGCCCGAGAGACCCAGTACTTC; cdr3_aa: CASSLNAGARETQYF
d_call: -; j_call: TRBJ2-7; clone_size: -; cdr3_length: 16; v_call: TRBV5-6; cdr3_nt: TGTGCCAGCAGCCCTGGTAGAAGCGCGCACTCCTACGAGCAGTACTTC; cdr3_aa: CASSPGRSAHSYEQYF
d_call: -; j_call: TRBJ2-3; clone_size: many; cdr3_length: 14; v_call: TRBV6-6; cdr3_nt: TGTGCCAGCAGTTACTCGGAGAGCACAGATACGCAGTATTTT; cdr3_aa: CASSYSESTDTQYF
d_call: -; j_call: TRBJ2-5; clone_size: -; cdr3_length: 16; v_call: TRBV30; cdr3_nt: TGTGCCTGGAGTTACAGGGGGCGGGGGGACCAAGAGACCCAGTACTTC; cdr3_aa: CAWSYRGRGDQETQYF
d_call: -; j_call: TRBJ1-1; clone_size: -; cdr3_length: 14; v_call: TRBV9; cdr3_nt: TGTGCCAGCAGCCCTTCGACCCTGAACACTGAAGCTTTCTTT; cdr3_aa: CASSPSTLNTEAFF
d_call: -; j_call: TRBJ1-1; clone_size: few; cdr3_length: 15; v_call: TRBV30; cdr3_nt: TGTGCCTGGAGTGCGGGGCCGCTGTTGAACACTGAAGCTTTCTTT; cdr3_aa: CAWSAGPLLNTEAFF
d_call: -; j_call: TRBJ1-1; clone_size: -; cdr3_length: 15; v_call: TRBV18; cdr3_nt: TGTGCCAGCTCACCTTCGGGAGGGAAGAACACTGAAGCTTTCTTT; cdr3_aa: CASSPSGGKNTEAFF
d_call: -; j_call: TRBJ1-2; clone_size: once; cdr3_length: 13; v_call: TRBV2; cdr3_nt: TGTGCCAGCAGCCCTGACAGGAGCTATGGCTACACCTTC; cdr3_aa: CASSPDRSYGYTF
d_call: -; j_call: TRBJ1-4; clone_size: many; cdr3_length: 13; v_call: TRBV30; cdr3_nt: TGTGCCTGGAGCCTTTTCGATCAGGGAGGACTGTTTTTT; cdr3_aa: CAWSLFDQGGLFF
d_call: -; j_call: TRBJ2-1; clone_size: -; cdr3_length: 14; v_call: TRBV7-2; cdr3_nt: TGTGCCAGCAGCCGTGGGGCCAGCAACAATGAGCAGTTCTTC; cdr3_aa: CASSRGASNNEQFF
d_call: -; j_call: TRBJ1-2; clone_size: once; cdr3_length: 14; v_call: TRBV28; cdr3_nt: TGTGCCAGCAGTTTTCCAGGGTCCAACTATGGCTACACCTTC; cdr3_aa: CASSFPGSNYGYTF
d_call: TRBD1; j_call: TRBJ2-7; clone_size: -; cdr3_length: 13; v_call: TRBV6-1; cdr3_nt: TGTGCCATCCTAATGACAGGGATCGACGAGCAGTACTTC; cdr3_aa: CAILMTGIDEQYF
d_call: -; j_call: TRBJ1-1; clone_size: -; cdr3_length: 14; v_call: TRBV7-2; cdr3_nt: TGTGCCAGCAGCAGACTTGGGGTGGGTACTGAAGCTTTCTTT; cdr3_aa: CASSRLGVGTEAFF
d_call: TRBD2; j_call: TRBJ2-1; clone_size: -; cdr3_length: 17; v_call: TRBV4-1; cdr3_nt: TGCGCCAGCAGCCACGAAGGACTAGCGGCTACCTACAATGAGCAGTTCTTC; cdr3_aa: CASSHEGLAATYNEQFF
d_call: -; j_call: TRBJ2-1; clone_size: few; cdr3_length: 12; v_call: TRBV29-1; cdr3_nt: TGCAGCGTTGGGGGGCTTCACAATGAGCAGTTCTTC; cdr3_aa: CSVGGLHNEQFF
d_call: TRBD1; j_call: TRBJ1-1; clone_size: -; cdr3_length: 15; v_call: TRBV18; cdr3_nt: TGTGCCAGCTCACCGAGACAGGGGGCCTGGACTGAAGCTTTCTTT; cdr3_aa: CASSPRQGAWTEAFF
d_call: TRBD1; j_call: TRBJ2-2; clone_size: -; cdr3_length: 16; v_call: TRBV9; cdr3_nt: TGTGCCAGCAGCGTAGCTATGGACAGGTTCACCGGGGAGCTGTTTTTT; cdr3_aa: CASSVAMDRFTGELFF
d_call: -; j_call: TRBJ1-2; clone_size: -; cdr3_length: 13; v_call: TRBV18; cdr3_nt: TGTGCCAGCTCATGGGACAACAACTATGGCTACACCTTC; cdr3_aa: CASSWDNNYGYTF
d_call: TRBD1; j_call: TRBJ1-5; clone_size: -; cdr3_length: 14; v_call: TRBV7-8; cdr3_nt: TGTGCCAGCAGCACTTTGACAGGGTTTCAGCCCCAGCATTTT; cdr3_aa: CASSTLTGFQPQHF
d_call: -; j_call: TRBJ2-2; clone_size: few; cdr3_length: 14; v_call: TRBV6-1; cdr3_nt: TGTGCCAGCAGTGAGATAAGAGGGCCCGGGGAGCTGTTTTTT; cdr3_aa: CASSEIRGPGELFF
d_call: -; j_call: TRBJ2-7; clone_size: -; cdr3_length: 15; v_call: TRBV5-1; cdr3_nt: TGCGCCAGCAGCTTGGATAGCAGAAGCTCCTACGAGCAGTACTTC; cdr3_aa: CASSLDSRSSYEQYF
d_call: -; j_call: TRBJ2-1; clone_size: -; cdr3_length: 16; v_call: TRBV7-2; cdr3_nt: TGTGCCAGCAGCTTATGGGTTGGCAGGGCTTACAATGAGCAGTTCTTC; cdr3_aa: CASSLWVGRAYNEQFF
d_call: TRBD2; j_call: TRBJ2-1; clone_size: -; cdr3_length: 18; v_call: TRBV6-1; cdr3_nt: TGTGCCAGCAGTGAAGCGGTAGCGGGAGCCTTAGGGAGGGGGTCGGAGTTCTTC; cdr3_aa: CASSEAVAGALGRGSEFF
d_call: -; j_call: TRBJ2-1; clone_size: few; cdr3_length: 12; v_call: TRBV2; cdr3_nt: TGTGCCAGCGGGGGAAATTGGGATGAGCAGTTCTTC; cdr3_aa: CASGGNWDEQFF
d_call: -; j_call: TRBJ2-1; clone_size: -; cdr3_length: 16; v_call: TRBV9; cdr3_nt: TGTGCCAGCAGCGTAGAACGATCGCGACCGGGCAATGAGCAGTTCTTC; cdr3_aa: CASSVERSRPGNEQFF
d_call: TRBD2; j_call: TRBJ2-1; clone_size: -; cdr3_length: 13; v_call: TRBV7-9; cdr3_nt: TGTGCCAGCAGCCGGACTAGCGGTAATGAGCAGTTCTTC; cdr3_aa: CASSRTSGNEQFF
d_call: -; j_call: TRBJ1-3; clone_size: few; cdr3_length: 15; v_call: TRBV27; cdr3_nt: TGTGCCAGCAGCCTGGTCGGGACCTCTGGAAACACCATATATTTT; cdr3_aa: CASSLVGTSGNTIYF
d_call: TRBD2; j_call: TRBJ2-5; clone_size: -; cdr3_length: 15; v_call: TRBV7-2; cdr3_nt: TGTGCCAGCAGCTTGGGGGGAGGGGATTTGGAGACCCAGTACTTC; cdr3_aa: CASSLGGGDLETQYF
d_call: TRBD1; j_call: TRBJ2-7; clone_size: -; cdr3_length: 14; v_call: TRBV30; cdr3_nt: TGTGCCTGGAGTGCGGACAGGGACACCTACGAGCAGTACTTC; cdr3_aa: CAWSADRDTYEQYF
d_call: -; j_call: TRBJ1-1; clone_size: -; cdr3_length: 16; v_call: TRBV28; cdr3_nt: TGTGCCAGCAGTTTGGCCCCGAGGGTCCGTCGGACTGAAGCTTTCTTT; cdr3_aa: CASSLAPRVRRTEAFF
d_call: -; j_call: TRBJ2-2; clone_size: -; cdr3_length: 13; v_call: TRBV5-6; cdr3_nt: TGTGCCAGCAGCTTGGATGTAACCGGGGAGCTGTTTTTT; cdr3_aa: CASSLDVTGELFF
d_call: -; j_call: TRBJ2-4; clone_size: -; cdr3_length: 13; v_call: TRBV27; cdr3_nt: TGTGCCAGCAGTCCCTTAGCCAAAAACATTCAGTACTTC; cdr3_aa: CASSPLAKNIQYF
d_call: -; j_call: TRBJ2-3; clone_size: -; cdr3_length: 14; v_call: TRBV5-1; cdr3_nt: TGCGCCAGCAGCTTGAGTGACTTCACAGATACGCAGTATTTT; cdr3_aa: CASSLSDFTDTQYF
d_call: -; j_call: TRBJ2-1; clone_size: once; cdr3_length: 16; v_call: TRBV7-6; cdr3_nt: TGTGCCAGCAGCTTATTCGGCCCCAAGTCCTACAATGAGCAGTTCTTC; cdr3_aa: CASSLFGPKSYNEQFF
d_call: -; j_call: TRBJ2-5; clone_size: few; cdr3_length: 13; v_call: TRBV18; cdr3_nt: TGTGCCAGCTCACCACCGTCAGCAGAGACCCAGTACTTC; cdr3_aa: CASSPPSAETQYF
d_call: -; j_call: TRBJ2-5; clone_size: -; cdr3_length: 15; v_call: TRBV7-9; cdr3_nt: TGTGCCAGCAGCTTAGCGGGGTCGGCGCAAGAGACCCAGTACTTC; cdr3_aa: CASSLAGSAQETQYF
d_call: TRBD1; j_call: TRBJ2-1; clone_size: -; cdr3_length: 15; v_call: TRBV19; cdr3_nt: TGTGCCAGTAGTCGGGACAGGAGCTCCTACAATGAGCAGTTCTTC; cdr3_aa: CASSRDRSSYNEQFF
d_call: TRBD2; j_call: TRBJ2-3; clone_size: -; cdr3_length: 15; v_call: TRBV15; cdr3_nt: TGTGCCACCAGCAGAGAAGGGAGGGACGGAGATACGCAGTATTTT; cdr3_aa: CATSREGRDGDTQYF
d_call: -; j_call: TRBJ2-2; clone_size: -; cdr3_length: 16; v_call: TRBV27; cdr3_nt: TGTGCCAGCAGTTCTCGGGGACAAAGGAACACCGGGGAGCTGTTTTTT; cdr3_aa: CASSSRGQRNTGELFF
d_call: TRBD2; j_call: TRBJ2-7; clone_size: -; cdr3_length: 16; v_call: TRBV7-7; cdr3_nt: TGTGCCAGCAGCCCGGGACTAGCGGGAGCTGGGTACGAGCAGTACTTC; cdr3_aa: CASSPGLAGAGYEQYF
d_call: TRBD1; j_call: TRBJ2-7; clone_size: -; cdr3_length: 14; v_call: TRBV9; cdr3_nt: TGTGCCAGCAGCGCCGGGACAGTCGTCCACGAGCAGTACTTC; cdr3_aa: CASSAGTVVHEQYF
d_call: -; j_call: TRBJ1-1; clone_size: -; cdr3_length: 18; v_call: TRBV7-9; cdr3_nt: TGTGCCAGCAGCTTAGATAGGTGGGGTTGGGGACGTGGGGTTGAAGCTTTCTTT; cdr3_aa: CASSLDRWGWGRGVEAFF
d_call: TRBD2; j_call: TRBJ2-5; clone_size: -; cdr3_length: 16; v_call: TRBV19; cdr3_nt: TGTGCCAGTAGTATCGGGCTAGCGGGAGTGCGAGAGACCCAGTACTTC; cdr3_aa: CASSIGLAGVRETQYF
d_call: -; j_call: TRBJ1-4; clone_size: -; cdr3_length: 18; v_call: TRBV30; cdr3_nt: TGTGCCTGGAGTAGCGACAGAAGCGTCCGTCGGGATAATGAAAAACTGTTTTTT; cdr3_aa: CAWSSDRSVRRDNEKLFF
d_call: TRBD2; j_call: TRBJ2-1; clone_size: -; cdr3_length: 14; v_call: TRBV5-4; cdr3_nt: TGTGCCAGCAAGCTGGCTAGCGGGAGGAATGAGCAGTTCTTC; cdr3_aa: CASKLASGRNEQFF
d_call: TRBD2; j_call: TRBJ2-1; clone_size: -; cdr3_length: 15; v_call: TRBV28; cdr3_nt: TGTGCCAGCAGTGAGCGGGAGGGATCCTACAATGAGCAGTTCTTC; cdr3_aa: CASSEREGSYNEQFF
d_call: TRBD1; j_call: TRBJ1-2; clone_size: -; cdr3_length: 16; v_call: TRBV5-1; cdr3_nt: TGCGCCAGCAGCCCCCTCTCCGGGACAGATGACTATGGCTACACCTTC; cdr3_aa: CASSPLSGTDDYGYTF
d_call: -; j_call: TRBJ2-6; clone_size: -; cdr3_length: 18; v_call: TRBV19; cdr3_nt: TGTGCCAGTAGTCTCCGGGCGGCCGGGGGTACTGGGGCCAACGTCCTGACTTTC; cdr3_aa: CASSLRAAGGTGANVLTF
d_call: -; j_call: TRBJ2-7; clone_size: -; cdr3_length: 14; v_call: TRBV18; cdr3_nt: TGTGCCAGCTCACCCGGGGCAGGGCCATACGAGCAGTACTTC; cdr3_aa: CASSPGAGPYEQYF
d_call: -; j_call: TRBJ1-3; clone_size: -; cdr3_length: 16; v_call: TRBV10-1; cdr3_nt: TGCGCCAGCAGTGAGGCCGACAGGCGCACTGGAAACACCATATATTTT; cdr3_aa: CASSEADRRTGNTIYF